This T cell receptor beta chain was obtained from a study of T cell responses to AZD1222 COVID-19 vaccine. The protocol was immunoSEQ multiplex PCR, while the TCRdb copy is restricted to in-frame clones and leaves out a portion. This sample has tens of thousands of clones; roughly nine tenths occur once, and the top ten carry approximately 5%. Between the trimmed V and J ends, which lost 0 bases and 2 bases, there was a span of 13 bases. Germline V lookup: CDR1 SGHDN, CDR2 FVKESK. The CDR3 sequence is 16 residues long. The receptor comes from an adult who received the AZD1222 COVID-19 vaccine. This chain uses TRBV14 with TRBJ1-1; D gene unclear. This sample comprised peripheral blood, obtained 28 days after the second AZD1222 dose. The CDR3 region has the DNA TGTGCCAGCAGCCAAGATTTCGGCCAGATAAACACTGAAGCTTTCTTT. Its protein product is CASSQDFGQINTEAFF. Complete variable domain (other parts from reference TRBV14 and TRBJ1-1): EAGVTQFPSHSVIEKGQTVTLRCDPISGHDNLYWYRRVMGKEIKFLLHFVKESKQDESGMPNNRFLAERTGGTYSTLKVQPAELEDSGVYFCASSQDFGQINTEAFFGQGTRLTVV.